This T cell receptor beta chain comes out of a study of cytomegalovirus exposure and HLA in healthy donors. PCR involved 60 Vbeta and 13 Jbeta primers. Data came from immunoSEQ multiplex PCR; TCRdb stores just in-frame clones and leaves some out. The sample totals 55,000 to 75,000 clones. The V and J ends lost 1 base and 0 bases respectively, with 18 bases between them. CDR3 size: 18 residues. Germline CDR1 is MGHRA and CDR2 is YSYEKL. At the time of sampling, donors were nominally healthy, though unrecorded immune exposures were likely. Sequencing input: PBMCs. This clonotype was sampled from a woman aged 25 to 45 in good health and CMV-seronegative. This chain joins TRBV4-1 and TRBJ1-2; TRBD1 is a possible D gene (6 bases). The CDR3 loop reads CASSQGMIGGEANYGYTF. CDR3 sequence (DNA): TGCGCCAGCAGCCAAGGGATGATAGGGGGGGAGGCTAACTATGGCTACACCTTC.